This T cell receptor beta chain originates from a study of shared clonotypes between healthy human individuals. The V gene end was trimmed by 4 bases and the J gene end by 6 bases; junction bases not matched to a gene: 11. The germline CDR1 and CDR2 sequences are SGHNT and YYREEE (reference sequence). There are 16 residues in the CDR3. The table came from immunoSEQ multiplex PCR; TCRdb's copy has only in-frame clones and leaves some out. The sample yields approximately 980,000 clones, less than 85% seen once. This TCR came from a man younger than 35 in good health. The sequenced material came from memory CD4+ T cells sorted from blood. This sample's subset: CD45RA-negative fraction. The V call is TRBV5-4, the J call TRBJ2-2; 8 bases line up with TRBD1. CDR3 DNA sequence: TGTGCCAGCAGCACACAATCGACAGGGGTCCCCGGGGAGCTGTTTTTT. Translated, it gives CASSTQSTGVPGELFF.